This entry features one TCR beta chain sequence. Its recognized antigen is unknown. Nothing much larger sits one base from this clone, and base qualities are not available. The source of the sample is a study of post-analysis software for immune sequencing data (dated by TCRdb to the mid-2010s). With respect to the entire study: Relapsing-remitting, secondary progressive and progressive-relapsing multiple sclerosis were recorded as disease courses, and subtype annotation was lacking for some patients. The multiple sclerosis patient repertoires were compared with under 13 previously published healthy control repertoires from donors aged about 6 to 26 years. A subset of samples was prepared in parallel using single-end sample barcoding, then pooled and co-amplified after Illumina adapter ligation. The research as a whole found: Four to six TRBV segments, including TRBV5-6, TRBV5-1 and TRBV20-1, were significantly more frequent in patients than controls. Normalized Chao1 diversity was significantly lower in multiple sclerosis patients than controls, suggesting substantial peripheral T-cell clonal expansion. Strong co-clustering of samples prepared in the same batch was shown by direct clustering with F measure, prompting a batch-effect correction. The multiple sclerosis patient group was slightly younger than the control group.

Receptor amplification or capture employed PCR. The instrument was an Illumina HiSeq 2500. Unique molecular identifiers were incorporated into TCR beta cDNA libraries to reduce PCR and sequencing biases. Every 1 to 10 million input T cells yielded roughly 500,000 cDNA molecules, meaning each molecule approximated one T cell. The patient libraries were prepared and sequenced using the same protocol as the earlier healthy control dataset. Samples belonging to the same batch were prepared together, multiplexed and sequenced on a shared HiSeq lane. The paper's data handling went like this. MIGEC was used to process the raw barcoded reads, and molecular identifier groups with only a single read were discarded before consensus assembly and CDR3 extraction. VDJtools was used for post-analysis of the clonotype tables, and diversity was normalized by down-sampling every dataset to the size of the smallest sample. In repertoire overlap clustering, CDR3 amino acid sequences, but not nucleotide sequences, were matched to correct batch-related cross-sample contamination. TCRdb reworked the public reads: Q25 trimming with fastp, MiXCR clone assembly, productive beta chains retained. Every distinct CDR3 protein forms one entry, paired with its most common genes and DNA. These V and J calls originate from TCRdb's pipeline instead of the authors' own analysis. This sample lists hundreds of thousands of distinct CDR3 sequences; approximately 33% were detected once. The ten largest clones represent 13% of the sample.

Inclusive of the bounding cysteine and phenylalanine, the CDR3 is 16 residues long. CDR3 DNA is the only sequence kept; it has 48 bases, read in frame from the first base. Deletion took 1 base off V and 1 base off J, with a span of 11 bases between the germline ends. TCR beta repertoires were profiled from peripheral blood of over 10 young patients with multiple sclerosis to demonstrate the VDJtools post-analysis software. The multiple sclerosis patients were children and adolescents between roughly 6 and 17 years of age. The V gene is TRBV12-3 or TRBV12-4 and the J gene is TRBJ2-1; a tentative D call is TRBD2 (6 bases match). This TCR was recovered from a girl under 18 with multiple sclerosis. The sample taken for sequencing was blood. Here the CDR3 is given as CASSLGGGRSYNEQFF. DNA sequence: TGTGCCAGCAGTTTAGGTGGGGGGAGGTCCTACAATGAGCAGTTCTTC.